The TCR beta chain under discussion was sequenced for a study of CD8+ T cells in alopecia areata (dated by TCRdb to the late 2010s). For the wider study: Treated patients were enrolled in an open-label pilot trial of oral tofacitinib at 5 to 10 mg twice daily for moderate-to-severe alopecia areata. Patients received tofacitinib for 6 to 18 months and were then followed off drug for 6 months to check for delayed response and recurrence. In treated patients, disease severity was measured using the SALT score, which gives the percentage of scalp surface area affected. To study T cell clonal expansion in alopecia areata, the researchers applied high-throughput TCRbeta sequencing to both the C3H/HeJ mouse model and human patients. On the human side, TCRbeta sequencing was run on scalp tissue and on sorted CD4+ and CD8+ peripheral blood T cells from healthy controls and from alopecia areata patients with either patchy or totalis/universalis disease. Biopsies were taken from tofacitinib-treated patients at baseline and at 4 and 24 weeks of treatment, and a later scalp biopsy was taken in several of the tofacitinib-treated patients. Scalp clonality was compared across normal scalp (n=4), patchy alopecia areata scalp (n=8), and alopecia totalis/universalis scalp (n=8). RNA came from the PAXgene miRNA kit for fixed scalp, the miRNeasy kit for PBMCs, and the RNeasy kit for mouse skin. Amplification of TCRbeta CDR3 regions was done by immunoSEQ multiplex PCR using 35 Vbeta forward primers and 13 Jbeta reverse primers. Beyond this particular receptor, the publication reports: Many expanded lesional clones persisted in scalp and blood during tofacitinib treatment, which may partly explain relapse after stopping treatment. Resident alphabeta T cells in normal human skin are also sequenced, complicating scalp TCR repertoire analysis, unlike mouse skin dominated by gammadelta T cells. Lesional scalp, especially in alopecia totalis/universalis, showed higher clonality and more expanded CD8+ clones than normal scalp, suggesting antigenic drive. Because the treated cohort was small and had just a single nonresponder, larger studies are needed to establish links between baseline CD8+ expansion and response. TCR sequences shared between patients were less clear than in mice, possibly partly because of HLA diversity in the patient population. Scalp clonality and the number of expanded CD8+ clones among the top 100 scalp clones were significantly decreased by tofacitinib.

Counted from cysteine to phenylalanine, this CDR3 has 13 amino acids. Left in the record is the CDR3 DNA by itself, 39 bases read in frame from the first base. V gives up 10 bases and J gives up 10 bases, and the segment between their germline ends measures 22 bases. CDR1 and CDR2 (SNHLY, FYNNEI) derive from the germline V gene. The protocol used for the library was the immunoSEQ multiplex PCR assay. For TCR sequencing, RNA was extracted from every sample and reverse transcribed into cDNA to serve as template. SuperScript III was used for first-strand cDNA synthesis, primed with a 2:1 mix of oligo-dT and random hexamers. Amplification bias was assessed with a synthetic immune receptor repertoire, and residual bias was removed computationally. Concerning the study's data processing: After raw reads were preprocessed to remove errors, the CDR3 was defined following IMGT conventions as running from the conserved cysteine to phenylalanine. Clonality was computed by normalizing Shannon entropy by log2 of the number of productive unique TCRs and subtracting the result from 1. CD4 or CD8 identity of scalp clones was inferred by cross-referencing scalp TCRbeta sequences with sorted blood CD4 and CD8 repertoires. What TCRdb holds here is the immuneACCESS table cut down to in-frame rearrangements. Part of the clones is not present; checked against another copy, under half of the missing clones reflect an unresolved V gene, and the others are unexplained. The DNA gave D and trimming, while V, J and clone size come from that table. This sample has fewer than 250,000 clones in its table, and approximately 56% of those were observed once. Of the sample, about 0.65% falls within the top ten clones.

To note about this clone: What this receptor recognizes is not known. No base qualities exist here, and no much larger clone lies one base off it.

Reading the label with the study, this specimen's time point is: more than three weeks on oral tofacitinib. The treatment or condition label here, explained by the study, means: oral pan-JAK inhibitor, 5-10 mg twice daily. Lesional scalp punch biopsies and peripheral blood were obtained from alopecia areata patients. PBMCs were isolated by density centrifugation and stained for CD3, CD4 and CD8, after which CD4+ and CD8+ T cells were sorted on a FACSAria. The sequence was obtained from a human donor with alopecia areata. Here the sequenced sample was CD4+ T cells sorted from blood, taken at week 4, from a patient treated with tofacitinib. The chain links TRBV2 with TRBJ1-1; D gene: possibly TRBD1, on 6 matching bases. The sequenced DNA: TGTGCCACCGGGGGCCCCGATTTAGCGCGAGCTTTCTTT. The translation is CATGGPDLARAFF.